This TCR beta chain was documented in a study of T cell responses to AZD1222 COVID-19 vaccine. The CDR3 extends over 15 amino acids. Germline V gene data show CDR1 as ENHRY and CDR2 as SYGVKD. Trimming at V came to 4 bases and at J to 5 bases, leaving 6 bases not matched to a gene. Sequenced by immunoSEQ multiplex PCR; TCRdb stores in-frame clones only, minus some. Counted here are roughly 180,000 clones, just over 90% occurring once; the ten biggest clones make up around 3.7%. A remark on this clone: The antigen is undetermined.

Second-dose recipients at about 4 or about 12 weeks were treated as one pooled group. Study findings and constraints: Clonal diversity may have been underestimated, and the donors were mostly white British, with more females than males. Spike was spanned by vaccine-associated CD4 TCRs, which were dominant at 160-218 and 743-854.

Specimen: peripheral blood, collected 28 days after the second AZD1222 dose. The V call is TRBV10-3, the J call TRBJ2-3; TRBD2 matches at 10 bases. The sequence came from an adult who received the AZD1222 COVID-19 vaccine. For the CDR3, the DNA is TGTGCCATCAGTGCTCGCCTAGCGGGAGAAGATACGCAGTATTTT. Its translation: CAISARLAGEDTQYF.